Below, 23 T cell receptor beta chains from the same sample are listed, as sequenced in a study of OX40 agonist ivuxolimab in advanced cancers. The assay was immunoSEQ multiplex PCR, and TCRdb's table has in-frame clones only and misses some. The table lists some 99,000 clones, 90% of them singletons. The material sequenced was CD4+ or CD8+ T cells sorted from blood, taken in a trial of the OX40 agonist ivuxolimab. The source of these receptors is an adult with an advanced solid tumor such as melanoma, head and neck, liver or kidney cancer.

The gene calls are TRBV6-1 and TRBJ2-3; 7 nucleotides match TRBD2. Germline CDR1 MNHNS, CDR2 SASEGT. The CDR3 has 14 residues. V lost 6 bases and J lost 2; bases outside the gene matches: 5. Here the CDR3 reads CASRPGLNTDTQYF. As DNA, the CDR3 is TGTGCCAGCAGACCGGGACTAAACACAGATACGCAGTATTTT.

The genes are TRBV28 and TRBJ1-1, with TRBD1 identical over 7 bases. Losses at the gene ends were 2 bases for V and 0 bases for J; bases not matched to a gene: 6. Looked up from germline, CDR1 is MDHEN and CDR2 is SYDVKM. The length of the CDR3 is 16 residues. CDR3 protein: CASSLTGTAVNTEAFF. The CDR3 bases are TGTGCCAGCAGTTTAACCGGGACAGCGGTGAACACTGAAGCTTTCTTT.

The rearrangement uses TRBV7-8 and TRBJ2-3; 8 nucleotides align to TRBD1. CDR1 is SGHVS, CDR2 FQNEAQ, per germline. This CDR3 contains 18 residues. Losses at the gene ends were 5 bases for V and 2 bases for J; bases not matched to a gene: 15. CDR3 sequence (DNA): TGTGCCAGCAGCGCACGTAGGGGATACAGGGGGGACACAGATACGCAGTATTTT. Protein: CASSARRGYRGDTDTQYF.

This clone has just one count. This chain joins TRBV7-2 and TRBJ2-1; 7 bases are shared with TRBD2. The CDR3 sequence is 12 residues long. With 5 bases clipped from V and 16 bases from J, the junction kept 11 bases outside the gene matches. Germline V gene lookup returns CDR1 SGHTA and CDR2 FQGNSA. CDR3: CASSHLAGAFFF. Written as DNA, the CDR3 is TGTGCCAGCAGCCACTTAGCGGGTGCCTTTTTCTTC.

The chain links TRBV14 to TRBJ2-1; no firm D call. With 2 bases removed from V and 4 bases from J, the gap between germline ends came to 9 bases. This CDR3 region has 14 residues. Germline V gene sequence: CDR1 SGHDN, CDR2 FVKESK. The CDR3 here is CASSQRLGYNEQFF. The DNA of the CDR3 is TGTGCCAGCAGCCAACGTTTGGGGTACAATGAGCAGTTCTTC.

This chain uses TRBV28 with TRBJ2-1, with 8 bases fitting TRBD1. With V trimmed by 10 bases and J by 9 bases, 17 bases remained unmatched. The CDR3 has 15 amino acids. The germline V gene has CDR1 MDHEN and CDR2 SYDVKM. This CDR3 is CATRTGSRPAVEQFF. CDR3 in DNA: TGTGCCACCCGGACAGGGTCGAGGCCAGCGGTTGAGCAGTTCTTC.

The chain joins TRBV5-6 to TRBJ2-2; no clear D. With 0 bases removed from V and 0 bases from J, the gap between germline ends came to 6 bases. CDR3 length: 15 amino acids. CDR1 and CDR2 (germline): SGHDT, YYEEEE. In nucleotides, the CDR3 is TGTGCCAGCAGCTTGGTCTGGGCGAACACCGGGGAGCTGTTTTTT. The encoded protein is CASSLVWANTGELFF.

This clone has a single count. The V gene is TRBV2, the J gene TRBJ1-1; D is ambiguous. V was clipped by 2 bases and J by 1 base, with 8 bases between them. This CDR3 region has 14 residues. CDR1 is SNHLY and CDR2 is FYNNEI in the germline V gene. The DNA of the CDR3 is TGTGCCAGCAGTGAAACACAAGGGAACACTGAAGCTTTCTTT. Its translation: CASSETQGNTEAFF.

The chain uses TRBV28 and TRBJ1-4; TRBD1 is a possible D gene (5 bases). Germline CDR1 MDHEN, CDR2 SYDVKM. V lost 3 bases, J lost 8 bases, and 16 bases lay in between. This CDR3 comprises 15 residues. Written as DNA, the CDR3 is TGTGCCAGCAGTTTGGCAGGGCTTGGAAAAGAAAAACTGTTTTTT. Protein product: CASSLAGLGKEKLFF.

The CDR3, as DNA: TGTGCCAGCAGCTTAGACGAGCAGTACTTC. Protein: CASSLDEQYF. V gene TRBV13 combines with J gene TRBJ2-7; D call uncertain. V lost 1 base, J lost 5 bases, and 0 bases lay in between. Germline V gene lookup returns CDR1 PRHDT and CDR2 FYEKMQ (reference sequence). The CDR3 is 10 amino acids.

The V and J genes are TRBV18 and TRBJ2-1, with D perhaps matching TRBD1 (5 bases). Looked up from germline, CDR1 is KGHSH and CDR2 is LQKENI. The V gene lost 0 bases and the J gene lost 6 bases, with 6 bases spanning the gap. The CDR3 length is 13 residues. CDR3 DNA: TGTGCCAGCTCACCACCGACAGTCAATGAGCAGTTCTTC. Its protein product is CASSPPTVNEQFF.

This chain joins TRBV7-2 and TRBJ2-5; D possibly corresponds to TRBD1 (5 bases). Germline CDR1 is SGHTA and CDR2 is FQGNSA. The CDR3 loop spans 11 amino acids. V gave up 4 bases and J gave up 9 bases, with 9 bases separating them. The CDR3 is CASSSQGPQYF. Here the CDR3 DNA reads TGTGCCAGCAGCTCCCAGGGTCCCCAGTACTTC.

The CDR3 sequence: CAISRAGVGEQFF. Written as DNA, the CDR3 is TGTGCCATCAGTCGAGCGGGAGTTGGTGAGCAGTTCTTC. The V gene is TRBV10-3, the J gene TRBJ2-1, with 8 bases matching TRBD2. After removal of 5 bases from V and 9 bases from J, the junction contained 6 bases not matched to a gene. This CDR3 comprises 13 residues. Germline CDR1 reads ENHRY; CDR2 reads SYGVKD.

This clone was seen a handful of times. The chain uses TRBV9 and TRBJ2-1; D is uncertain. The germline CDR1 and CDR2 sequences are SGDLS and YYNGEE. The CDR3 contains 15 residues. Trimming took 0 bases from V and 2 from J, leaving 9 bases between them. CDR3 amino acids: CASSVERWPYNEQFF. The DNA of the CDR3 is TGTGCCAGCAGCGTAGAGAGATGGCCCTACAATGAGCAGTTCTTC.

The rearrangement joins TRBV4-2 to TRBJ2-7, with 8 bases identical to TRBD2. CDR1 is LGHNA and CDR2 is YNFKEQ in the germline V gene. The CDR3 sequence is 14 residues long. Unmatched junction bases numbered 5, after V lost 4 bases and J lost 3 bases. The CDR3 nucleotides read TGTGCCAGCAGCCTTGCCGCGGGGGGCTACGAGCAGTACTTC. Its protein product is CASSLAAGGYEQYF.

The chain joins TRBV30 to TRBJ1-3, with D hard to call. The CDR3 has 13 amino acids. Germline V gene lookup returns CDR1 GTSNPN and CDR2 SVGIG (reference sequence). Trimming left V 7 bases short and J 0 bases short, with 10 bases between. The CDR3 coding sequence is TGTGCCTTAAGTCTGGGCTCTGGAAACACCATATATTTT. Protein sequence: CALSLGSGNTIYF.

The chain links TRBV20-1 to TRBJ1-4; no clear D. Looked up from germline, CDR1 is DFQATT and CDR2 is SNEGSKA (reference sequence). The CDR3 is 9 residues long. V was pared by 3 bases and J by 8 bases, with 1 base between. DNA for the CDR3: TGCAGTGCTAGCGAAAAACTGTTTTTT. It encodes CSASEKLFF.

The chain couples TRBV5-6 to TRBJ2-7; 7 nucleotides align to TRBD2. Trimming took 0 bases from V and 2 from J; bases not matched to a gene: 8. Germline lookup yields CDR1 SGHDT and CDR2 YYEEEE. The CDR3 sequence is 16 residues long. The DNA of the CDR3 is TGTGCCAGCAGCTTGGTGGGAGGCGGGAGAACCTACGAGCAGTACTTC. This gives the protein CASSLVGGGRTYEQYF. Full variable domain (missing parts from reference TRBV5-6 and TRBJ2-7): DAGVTQSPTHLIKTRGQQVTLRCSPKSGHDTVSWYQQALGQGPQFIFQYYEEEERQRGNFPDRFSGHQFPNYSSELNVNALLLGDSALYLCASSLVGGGRTYEQYFGPGTRLTVT.

The chain links TRBV7-2 to TRBJ2-7, with 10 bases identical to TRBD1. The V segment lost 1 base and the J segment 3 bases; nucleotides outside the gene matches: 9. There are 17 residues in the CDR3. From germline, CDR1 is SGHTA and CDR2 FQGNSA. The CDR3 nucleotides are TGTGCCAGCAGCTTAGGAGGTCCCCGGACAGGGGGCTACGAGCAGTACTTC. Translated, it gives CASSLGGPRTGGYEQYF.

CDR3 nucleotides: TGTGCCAGCAGCGATTCGGGGGGGTTTGGCTACACCTTC. Its translation is CASSDSGGFGYTF. This sequence joins TRBV6-5 and TRBJ1-2; D possibly corresponds to TRBD1 (5 bases). Between the trimmed V and J ends, which lost 6 bases and 7 bases, there was a span of 15 bases. CDR1 is MNHEY and CDR2 is SVGAGI in the germline V gene. The CDR3 is made up of 13 amino acids.

The gene calls are TRBV5-1 and TRBJ2-1, with D unclear. Trimming took off 2 bases at V and 6 bases at J, with 9 bases between the two ends. Germline CDR1 is SGHRS and CDR2 is YFSETQ. The CDR3 runs 13 residues. The CDR3 spells CASSLGWGNEQFF. Here the CDR3 DNA reads TGCGCCAGCAGCTTAGGCTGGGGCAATGAGCAGTTCTTC.

The V and J genes are TRBV30 and TRBJ1-2; D not resolved. Per germline, CDR1 GTSNPN and CDR2 SVGIG (reference sequence). Trimming pared 4 bases from V and 3 bases from J, leaving 15 bases between. CDR3 length equals 14 residues. CDR3 nucleotides: TGTGCCTGGAACCGTGTAGGGTCGTACTATGGCTACACCTTC. Amino acid sequence: CAWNRVGSYYGYTF.

The genes are TRBV5-1 and TRBJ2-3; 8 bases align to TRBD2. The V gene's germline CDR1 is SGHRS and CDR2 YFSETQ. V was clipped by 3 bases and J by 3 bases; unmatched bases: 12. The CDR3 extends over 17 amino acids. This CDR3 is CASSSGGSTLATDTQYF. The CDR3 DNA is TGCGCCAGCAGCTCGGGGGGGTCCACACTAGCGACAGATACGCAGTATTTT.